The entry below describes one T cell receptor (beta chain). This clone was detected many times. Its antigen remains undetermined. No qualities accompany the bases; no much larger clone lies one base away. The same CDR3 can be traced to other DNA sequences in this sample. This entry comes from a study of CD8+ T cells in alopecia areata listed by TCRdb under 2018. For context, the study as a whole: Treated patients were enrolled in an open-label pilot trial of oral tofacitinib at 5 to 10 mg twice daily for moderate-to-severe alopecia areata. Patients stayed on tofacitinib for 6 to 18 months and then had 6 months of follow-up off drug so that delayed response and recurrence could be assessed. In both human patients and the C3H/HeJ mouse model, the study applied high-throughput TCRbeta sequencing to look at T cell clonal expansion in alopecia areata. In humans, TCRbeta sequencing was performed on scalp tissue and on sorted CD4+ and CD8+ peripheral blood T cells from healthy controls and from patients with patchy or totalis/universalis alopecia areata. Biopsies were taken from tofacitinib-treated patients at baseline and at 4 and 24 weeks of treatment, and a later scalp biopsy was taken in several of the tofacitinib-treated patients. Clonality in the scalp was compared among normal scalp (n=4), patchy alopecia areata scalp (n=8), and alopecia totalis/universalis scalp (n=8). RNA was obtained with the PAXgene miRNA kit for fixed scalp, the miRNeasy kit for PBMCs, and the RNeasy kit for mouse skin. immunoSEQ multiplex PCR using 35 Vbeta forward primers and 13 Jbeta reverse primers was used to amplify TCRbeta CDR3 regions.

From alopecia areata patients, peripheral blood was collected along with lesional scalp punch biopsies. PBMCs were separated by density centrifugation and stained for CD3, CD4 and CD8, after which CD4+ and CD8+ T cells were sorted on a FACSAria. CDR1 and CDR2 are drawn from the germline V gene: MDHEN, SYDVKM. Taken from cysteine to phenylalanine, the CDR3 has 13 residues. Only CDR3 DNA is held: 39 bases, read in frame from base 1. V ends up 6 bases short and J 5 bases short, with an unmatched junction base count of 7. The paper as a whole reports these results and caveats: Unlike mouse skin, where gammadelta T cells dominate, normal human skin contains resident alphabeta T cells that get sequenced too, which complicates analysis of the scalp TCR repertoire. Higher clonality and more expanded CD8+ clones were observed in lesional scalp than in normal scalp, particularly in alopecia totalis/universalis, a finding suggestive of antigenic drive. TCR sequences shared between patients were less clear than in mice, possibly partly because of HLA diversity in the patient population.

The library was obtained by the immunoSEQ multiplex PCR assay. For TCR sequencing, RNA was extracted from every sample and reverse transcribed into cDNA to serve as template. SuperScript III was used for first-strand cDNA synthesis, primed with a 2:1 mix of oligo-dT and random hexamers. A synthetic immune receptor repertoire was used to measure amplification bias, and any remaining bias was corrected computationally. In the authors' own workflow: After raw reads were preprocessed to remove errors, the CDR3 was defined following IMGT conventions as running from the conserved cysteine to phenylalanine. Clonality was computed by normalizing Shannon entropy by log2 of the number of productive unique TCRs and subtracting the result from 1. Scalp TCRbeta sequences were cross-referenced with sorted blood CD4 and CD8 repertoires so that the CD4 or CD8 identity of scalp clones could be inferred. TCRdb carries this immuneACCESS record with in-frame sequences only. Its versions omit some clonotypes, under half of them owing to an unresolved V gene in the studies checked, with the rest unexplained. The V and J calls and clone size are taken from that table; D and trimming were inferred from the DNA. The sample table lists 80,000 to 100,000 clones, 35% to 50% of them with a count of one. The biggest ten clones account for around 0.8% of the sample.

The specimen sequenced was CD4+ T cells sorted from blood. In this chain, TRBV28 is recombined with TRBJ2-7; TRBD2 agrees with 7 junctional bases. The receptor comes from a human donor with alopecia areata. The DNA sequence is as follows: TGTGCCAGCAGGCCTGGGGGGGGTCACGAGCAGTACTTC. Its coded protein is CASRPGGGHEQYF.